The rows below give T cell receptor beta chains drawn from one sample of a study of graft-versus-host responses after intestinal transplantation. The table came from immunoSEQ multiplex PCR; TCRdb's copy has only in-frame clones and leaves some out. Of approximately 9,100 clones in the sample, 90% to 95% are singletons; the top ten hold roughly 17%. The specimen comprised bone marrow, sampled more than 500 days after intestinal transplantation. These receptors were obtained from a human patient who received an intestinal transplant, so some T cells may come from the graft donor. Each CDR3 is given without its conserved first and last residue. The D gene is left open where the match is weak.

.	TRBV30	TRBJ2-6	AWLTGTGANVLT
TRBD1	TRBV5-4	TRBJ2-7	ASSSTGEAYEQY
.	TRBV9	TRBJ2-5	ASSALAGQGTQY
.	TRBV5-1	TRBJ1-5	ASSRGVDQPQH
.	TRBV7-3	TRBJ1-1	ASSLMPGYTEAF
.	TRBV28	TRBJ2-7	ASSRQSQSSYEQY
.	TRBV5-6	TRBJ2-7	ASSLASRPEQY
.	TRBV28	TRBJ1-5	ASRHRVGNQPQH
.	TRBV9	TRBJ2-1	ASSKPQSWGSSYNEQF
TRBD2	TRBV4-1	TRBJ2-5	ASSQDRGLAGGRQETQY
.	TRBV6-6	TRBJ2-7	ASSWVRGNYEQY
TRBD1	TRBV18	TRBJ1-2	ASSPIPGQTNYGYT
.	TRBV7-8	TRBJ1-2	ASSPDRLPYGYT
TRBD1	TRBV27	TRBJ2-7	ASSPGTGGYEQY
.	TRBV9	TRBJ2-1	ASRPTSSYNEQF
.	TRBV27	TRBJ2-1	ASSLGSYNEQF
.	TRBV5-5	TRBJ1-1	ASSKETGTEAF
TRBD1	TRBV13	TRBJ1-2	ASSLVLGQGVSGYT
TRBD2	TRBV19	TRBJ2-7	ASRRSSGAVSYEQY
TRBD2	TRBV4-3	TRBJ2-1	ASSQYLGTRYEQF
.	TRBV7-2	TRBJ1-2	ASSHPALSGGREYGYT
TRBD2	TRBV7-4	TRBJ2-7	ASSLGLAYEQY
.	TRBV28	TRBJ1-1	ASRIETEAF
.	TRBV19	TRBJ1-5	ASSIPMRRGYSNQPQH
TRBD2	TRBV4-2	TRBJ2-1	ASSQGRTSGRYNEQF
.	TRBV13	TRBJ2-2	ASNQGLLGYTGELF
.	TRBV2	TRBJ2-5	ASSDGLGETQY
.	TRBV19	TRBJ1-2	ASSVGGSGYGYT
.	TRBV7-8	TRBJ1-2	ASSPRKTYGYT
TRBD1	TRBV2	TRBJ2-1	ASSSGTGVYNEQF
TRBD2	TRBV11-3	TRBJ2-3	ASSPRLAGGQFGDDTQY
TRBD2	TRBV2	TRBJ2-7	ASSEATSGSYEQY
.	TRBV6-6	TRBJ1-1	ASSPNSNTEAF
TRBD2	TRBV7-9	TRBJ2-7	ASSPGTSYEQY
.	TRBV6-5	TRBJ1-2	ASSFTLEDSFYGYT
TRBD2	TRBV27	TRBJ2-2	ASSLSRLAGEGTGELF
.	TRBV5-1	TRBJ1-2	ASSLVSGTNYGYT
TRBD1	TRBV5-8	TRBJ2-1	ASSLNQGGTNEQF
TRBD1	TRBV7-9	TRBJ2-7	ASSVKATTGVHEQY
.	TRBV28	TRBJ1-4	ASSLQGSKDDYGKLF
TRBD2	TRBV11-2	TRBJ2-7	ASSIVAGTSGSQPYEQY
.	TRBV11-3	TRBJ2-7	ASSLGPTDSYEQY
TRBD2	TRBV7-9	TRBJ2-7	ASSSGGGGLEQY
.	TRBV25-1	TRBJ2-2	ASSEYRGELF
.	TRBV9	TRBJ1-2	ASSAGTSGNYGYT
TRBD2	TRBV7-6	TRBJ2-7	ASSRTSGHYEQY
.	TRBV9	TRBJ2-1	ASSVGDSASYNEQF
.	TRBV7-9	TRBJ2-7	ASSENTIYEQY
.	TRBV7-9	TRBJ2-3	ASSSLAGISTDTQY
.	TRBV28	TRBJ1-2	ASTPGAAPYGYT
.	TRBV29-1	TRBJ2-3	SAGGISTDTQY